Presented here are 27 T cell receptor beta chains from one specimen sequenced in a study of T cell repertoires in cytomegalovirus infection. In TCRdb, the reads were re-called with MiXCR into one record per CDR3 protein. The table records roughly 350,000 distinct CDR3 sequences, roughly 34% of them present only once. These TCRs' antigens remain unknown. The sequences come from cultured PBMCs, collected from culture after CMV antigen stimulation. Receptors originate from a human donor in good health (CMV status not recorded). Some clones in this sample may be carry-over from other donors' samples.

The chain couples TRBV28 to TRBJ2-3; 11 bases are shared with TRBD2. The CDR3 is 18 amino acids. The junction had 15 bases not matched to a gene; V was cut back by 5 bases and J by 5 bases. Germline V gene lookup returns CDR1 MDHEN and CDR2 SYDVKM. Written as DNA, the CDR3 is TGTGCCAGCAGTGGGGTTCTGACTAGCGGGATCAAGGGAGATACGCAGTATTTT. Translated: CASSGVLTSGIKGDTQYF. The full variable domain, rest sourced from reference TRBV28 and TRBJ2-3, is DVKVTQSSRYLVKRTGEKVFLECVQDMDHENMFWYRQDPGLGLRLIYFSYDVKMKEKGDIPEGYSVSREKKERFSLILESASTNQTSMYLCASSGVLTSGIKGDTQYFGPGTRLTVL.

The genes are TRBV19 and TRBJ2-7; the D is unclear. The CDR3 spans 15 residues. Trimming removed 3 bases at V and 2 bases at J, with 14 bases between. Germline V gene data show CDR1 as LNHDA and CDR2 as SQIVND (reference sequence). The CDR3 region is CASSMKGVGPYEQYV. CDR3 sequence (DNA): TGTGCCAGTAGTATGAAGGGTGTCGGCCCCTACGAGCAGTACGTC.

This sequence joins TRBV12-3 or TRBV12-4 and TRBJ2-7, with D unresolved. This CDR3 has 13 residues. The germline V and J ends were trimmed by 3 bases and 2 bases, with 8 bases remaining between them. For the CDR3, the DNA is TGTGCCAGCAGTTTTGTAAGAACCTACGAGCAGTACTTC. Residues: CASSFVRTYEQYF.

The J gene is TRBJ1-1, the V gene TRBV27; 7 positions match TRBD1. J was trimmed by 1 base and V by 5 bases; bases with no gene match: 13. The V gene's germline CDR1 is MNHEY and CDR2 SMNVEV (reference sequence). This CDR3 is 17 amino acids long. The CDR3 sequence is CASSRGTVTAPNTEAFF. As DNA, the CDR3 is TGTGCCAGCAGTAGAGGGACAGTGACAGCTCCGAACACTGAAGCTTTCTTT.

The rearrangement joins TRBV7-2 to TRBJ2-5, with TRBD2 as a possible D gene (7 bases). The germline V gene encodes CDR1 SGHTA and CDR2 FQGNSA. V lost 11 bases and J lost 1, with 17 bases in between. The CDR3 is made up of 14 amino acids. As DNA, the CDR3 is TGTGCCTCCCGTAGTGGGGGGGCCCAAGAGACCCAGTACTTC. Translation gives CASRSGGAQETQYF.

This clonotype was observed a handful of times. The chain uses TRBV28 and TRBJ2-5; D gene unclear. Trimming left V 5 bases short and J 4 bases short, with 14 bases between. CDR3 length equals 14 residues. CDR1 and CDR2 (germline): MDHEN, SYDVKM. The CDR3 DNA follows: TGTGCCAGCAGTCCACCCCAGAATGTAGAGACCCAGTACTTC. Protein sequence: CASSPPQNVETQYF.

The gene calls are TRBV27 and TRBJ2-3; D not certain. Trimming removed 3 bases at V and 6 bases at J, with 10 bases between. CDR3 size: 13 residues. Germline V gene data show CDR1 as MNHEY and CDR2 as SMNVEV (reference sequence). CDR3 amino acids: CASSFQLRDTQYF. The CDR3 DNA sequence: TGTGCCAGCAGTTTCCAGTTGAGGGATACGCAGTATTTT.

The J gene is TRBJ2-5, the V gene TRBV11-2; the match to TRBD2 covers 9 bases. Germline CDR1 is SGHAT and CDR2 is FQNNGV. The CDR3 has 16 amino acids. Germline trimming cut 1 base from V and 5 bases from J; bases unmatched to any gene: 8. This CDR3 reads CASSLVPGGRGETQYF. CDR3 DNA sequence: TGTGCCAGCAGCTTAGTCCCGGGCGGGAGGGGGGAGACCCAGTACTTC.

This clonotype occurred a few times. The J gene is TRBJ1-6, the V gene TRBV7-9; 10 bases line up with TRBD1. This CDR3 is built from 16 residues. Germline CDR1 is SEHNR and CDR2 is FQNEAQ (reference sequence). V lost 4 bases to trimming and J lost 7 bases; unmatched junction nucleotides: 7. The CDR3 nucleotides are TGTGCCAGCAGCTGGGGACAGGGGCCTTTGAATTCACCCCTCCACTTT. As protein: CASSWGQGPLNSPLHF.

This chain joins TRBV7-2 and TRBJ1-4, with 8 bases fitting TRBD1. V lost 4 bases to trimming and J lost 5 bases; unmatched junction nucleotides: 6. CDR3 length: 15 residues. Germline CDR1 reads SGHTA; CDR2 reads FQGNSA. The CDR3 DNA follows: TGTGCCAGCAGCTACTCGACAGGGGAGAATGAAAAACTGTTTTTT. It codes for CASSYSTGENEKLFF.

The V and J genes are TRBV12-3 or TRBV12-4 and TRBJ2-5, with 10 positions matching TRBD2. J gave up 5 bases and V 1 base, and 13 bases lay outside the gene matches. The CDR3 is made up of 18 amino acids. Here the CDR3 reads CASSLGEASGRLWETQYF. The CDR3 DNA sequence: TGTGCCAGCAGTTTAGGGGAAGCTAGCGGGAGATTGTGGGAGACCCAGTACTTC.

In its sample, this clonotype was seen a few times. The rearrangement uses TRBV30 and TRBJ1-6; tentatively, D is TRBD1 (5 bases). The germline V gene encodes CDR1 GTSNPN and CDR2 SVGIG (reference sequence). V was shortened by 0 bases and J by 8 bases, with 11 bases between the two germline ends. The CDR3 extends over 14 amino acids. CDR3 region: CAWSVMGLHSPLHF. The CDR3 region has the DNA TGTGCCTGGAGTGTAATGGGACTACATTCACCCCTCCACTTT.

The chain couples TRBV19 to TRBJ2-1; 10 nucleotides agree with TRBD2. The CDR3 has 16 residues. CDR1 is LNHDA, CDR2 SQIVND, per germline (reference sequence). V dropped 5 bases and J dropped 8; count of bases not matched to a gene: 12. The CDR3 DNA is TGTGCCAGTAGTCCTGAGCGGGAGGGCCTGTTAGATGAGCAGTTCTTC. Its protein is CASSPEREGLLDEQFF. Full variable domain (remainder filled in from reference TRBV19 and TRBJ2-1): DGGITQSPKYLFRKEGQNVTLSCEQNLNHDAMYWYRQDPGQGLRLIYYSQIVNDFQKGDIAEGYSVSREKKESFPLTVTSAQKNPTAFYLCASSPEREGLLDEQFFGPGTRLTVL.

This clonotype has only a few counts. The chain recombines TRBV7-2 with TRBJ1-5, with 8 bases fitting TRBD1. Germline loops: CDR1 SGHTA, CDR2 FQGNSA. This CDR3 region has 14 residues. The V gene end was trimmed by 5 bases and the J gene end by 7 bases; junction bases not matched to a gene: 7. The CDR3 reads CASSPWTGRQPQHF. CDR3 nucleotides: TGTGCCAGCAGCCCCTGGACAGGGCGCCAGCCCCAGCATTTT.

The chain joins TRBV6-5 to TRBJ2-7, with a tentative D call TRBD1 (6 bases). This CDR3 is built from 16 residues. V was trimmed by 0 bases and J by 5 bases, leaving 17 bases between them. The germline V gene encodes CDR1 MNHEY and CDR2 SVGAGI. The CDR3 sequence: CASSYSGAGVRHEQYF. The CDR3 region has the DNA TGTGCCAGCAGTTACTCGGGAGCAGGGGTGCGCCACGAGCAGTACTTC.

V usage is TRBV24-1 and J usage is TRBJ1-1; 9 bases line up with TRBD1. This CDR3 region has 13 residues. In germline, CDR1 is KGHDR, CDR2 SFDVKD. Trimming cost V 9 bases and J 4 bases; bases outside gene matches: 5. The CDR3 here is CATRDRETTEAFF. The CDR3 nucleotides read TGTGCCACCCGGGACAGGGAGACCACTGAAGCTTTCTTT.

The chain couples TRBV5-8 to TRBJ2-2; D call uncertain. Germline CDR1 reads SGHTS; CDR2 reads YDEGEE. Trimming stripped 0 bases from V and 5 bases from J, with 11 bases between. The CDR3 is 15 residues long. The CDR3 region has the DNA TGTGCCAGCAGCTTGGCCTTGTCAGTGACCGGGGAGCTGTTTTTT. Its protein is CASSLALSVTGELFF.

Turning to this clonotype: The conserved closing phenylalanine or tryptophan is absent in this CDR3, likely reflecting a read error. No DNA is shown, since the ends of the CDR3 on it are uncertain; the CDR3 is the one TCRdb lists. The CDR3 protein is CASSLFRGAGGTPEI. The chain is built from TRBV7-8 and TRBJ2-7; the listed D gene, TRBD1, was not tested against the DNA. Germline V CDR1 and CDR2: SGHVS, FQNEAQ. The CDR3 length is 15 residues, termini included.

A few counts support this clonotype. V usage is TRBV27 and J usage is TRBJ2-2, with D hard to call. Germline V gene sequence: CDR1 MNHEY, CDR2 SMNVEV (reference sequence). The CDR3 covers 16 residues. V was cut by 7 bases and J by 4 bases, with 19 bases left in between. The chain's CDR3 is CASTPLLRAVTGELFF. The CDR3 bases are TGTGCCAGCACCCCCTTGTTAAGGGCCGTCACCGGGGAGCTGTTTTTT.

There are a few counts of this clonotype. V gene TRBV4-1 combines with J gene TRBJ2-7; no definite D call. There are 13 residues in the CDR3. Germline V gene lookup returns CDR1 MGHRA and CDR2 YSYEKL. V lost 4 bases and J 4 bases, leaving 11 bases between the germline ends. CDR3 nucleotides: TGCGCCAGCAGCCGCGGAGTGACTTACGAGCAGTACGTC. It codes for CASSRGVTYEQYV.

This clonotype was picked up a small number of times. The V gene is TRBV19, the J gene TRBJ1-1; 7 bases line up with TRBD1. V lost 5 bases to trimming and J lost 0 bases; unmatched junction nucleotides: 6. The CDR3 runs 15 residues. Germline assignment: CDR1 LNHDA and CDR2 SQIVND (reference sequence). The CDR3 nucleotides are TGTGCCAGTAGTCTTGGGACAGACATGAACACTGAAGCTTTCTTT. Translation: CASSLGTDMNTEAFF.

This clonotype has just a few counts. The germline gene is not matched at one end of the junction; a read error may be the cause. The V call is TRBV7-9, the J call TRBJ1-2; TRBD1 is a possible D gene (6 bases). Germline V gene data show CDR1 as SEHNR and CDR2 as FQNEAQ (reference sequence). This CDR3 has 8 residues. The CDR3 region has the DNA TGTGCCAGCAGCTCAGGGGTCTTC. Protein: CASSSGVF.

This chain joins TRBV20-1 and TRBJ1-4; D ambiguous. CDR3 length: 13 amino acids. Germline V gene lookup returns CDR1 DFQATT and CDR2 SNEGSKA (reference sequence). Between the trimmed V and J ends, which lost 1 base and 4 bases, there was a span of 7 bases. In nucleotides, the CDR3 is TGCAGTGCTAGAGTTAGTTATAATGAAAAACTGTTTTTT. Protein: CSARVSYNEKLFF.

This sequence joins TRBV6-2 or TRBV6-3 and TRBJ1-6; D is possibly TRBD1 (5 bases). Trimming left V 4 bases short and J 8 bases short, with 12 bases between. This CDR3 has 14 residues. Germline V gene lookup returns CDR1 MNHEY and CDR2 SVGEGT. The CDR3 sequence is CASSSQGTDSPLHF. CDR3 bases: TGTGCCAGCAGTTCACAAGGGACCGATTCACCCCTCCACTTT.

This chain joins TRBV20-1 and TRBJ2-3, with 10 nucleotides matching TRBD2. J gave up 2 bases and V 3 bases, and 20 bases lay outside the gene matches. The CDR3 is made up of 20 amino acids. Germline V gene sequence: CDR1 DFQATT, CDR2 SNEGSKA (reference sequence). For the CDR3, the DNA is TGCAGTGCTAGGCTAAACCCCCTAGCGGGAGTGTTTTCTGACACAGATACGCAGTATTTT. It codes for CSARLNPLAGVFSDTDTQYF.

This clonotype was counted at least ten times. The J gene is TRBJ2-5, the V gene TRBV7-2; D gene uncertain. Germline V gives CDR1 SGHTA, CDR2 FQGNSA. The V end lost 5 bases, the J end lost 0 bases, and 10 bases lay between the germline ends. The CDR3 has 14 residues. The CDR3 DNA is TGTGCCAGCAGCGCTAGGATTAACCAAGAGACCCAGTACTTC. This translates into CASSARINQETQYF.

The V gene is TRBV6-9, the J gene TRBJ2-3, with D perhaps TRBD2 (6 bases). The germline V and J ends were trimmed by 3 bases and 0 bases, with 19 bases remaining between them. Germline assignment: CDR1 MNHGY and CDR2 SVAAGI. The CDR3 runs 18 residues. DNA of the CDR3: TGTGCCAGCAGTTACCAGGGTGGTAGCGGCGCTAGCACAGATACGCAGTATTTT. Its translation is CASSYQGGSGASTDTQYF.